The subject of this entry is one TCR beta chain. Its antigen is currently unknown. The data are from a study of T cell responses to AZD1222 COVID-19 vaccine. Second-dose intervals of approximately 4 or approximately 12 weeks were pooled. Clones were sequenced by immunoSEQ multiplex PCR, and TCRdb holds only the in-frame ones, with some missing. The sample includes tens of thousands of clones, approximately 90% seen only once; the top ten take roughly 12%. General observations from the study: The CD4 TCRs associated with vaccination extended across spike and predominated at 160-218 and 743-854. Seropositive status at baseline applied to only a handful of AZD1222 recipients.

Germline CDR1 and CDR2: LGHDT and YNNKEL (reference sequence). V was clipped by 3 bases and J by 5 bases, with 11 bases between them. The CDR3 sequence is 14 residues long. The V gene is TRBV3-1 (or the pseudogene TRBV3-2), the J gene TRBJ1-5; D unresolved. The sequence derives from an adult who received the AZD1222 COVID-19 vaccine. The material sequenced was peripheral blood, taken 28 days after the second AZD1222 dose. CDR3 amino acids: CASSHPGNDQPQHF. For the CDR3, the DNA is TGTGCCAGCAGCCACCCCGGTAACGATCAGCCCCAGCATTTT.